This T cell receptor beta chain was captured in a study of blood T cell repertoires in COVID-19. Study background: Material from acute and convalescent COVID-19 was sourced from the United States, Italy and Spain.

Assay used: immunoSEQ multiplex PCR; TCRdb lists only in-frame clones, some missing. The repertoire holds 200,000 to 300,000 clones, with about 91% as singletons. Germline CDR1 MNHEY, CDR2 SMNVEV (reference sequence). Trimming took 9 bases from V and 0 from J; bases not matched to a gene: 5. The CDR3 has 14 residues. The chain has TRBV27 and TRBJ2-1; the match to TRBD1 covers 7 bases. The sequence came from a person under 35 with COVID-19, enrolled during active disease. The sequencing sample was made of peripheral blood. This CDR3 reads CASSGTASYNEQFF. Written as DNA, the CDR3 is TGTGCCAGTTCCGGGACAGCCTCCTACAATGAGCAGTTCTTC.